These T cell receptor beta chains were read from a single sample in a study of identifying expanded T cells in peripheral blood. The table came from immunoSEQ multiplex PCR; TCRdb's copy has only in-frame clones and leaves some out. The table lists approximately 130,000 clones, approximately 80% of them singletons. The sample taken for sequencing was blood. The receptors derive from a person between 18 and 75 years old in good health. The CDR3 runs from the conserved cysteine through the conserved F or W. The order of the fields is CDR3 protein, CDR3 DNA, D gene, V gene, clone size, J gene. D genes are given only for firm matches. Clone size is given for some rows only: seen once, a few or many times, or a class if the clone is expanded.

CASTTGGSYEQYF | TGTGCCAGCACAACAGGGGGGTCCTACGAGCAGTACTTC | TRBD1 | TRBV5-4 | - | TRBJ2-7
CASSEAHNGLARGNEQFF | TGTGCCAGCAGTGAAGCGCACAATGGACTAGCTAGGGGTAATGAGCAGTTCTTC | TRBD2 | TRBV2 | - | TRBJ2-1
CASSGRGEKGDEQYF | TGTGCCAGCAGTGGGCGCGGTGAAAAAGGGGACGAGCAGTACTTC | - | TRBV2 | - | TRBJ2-7
CASSSPSGVNTEAFF | TGTGCCAGCAGCTCACCATCTGGTGTAAACACTGAAGCTTTCTTT | - | TRBV11-2 | - | TRBJ1-1
CAWRGAGANVLTF | TGTGCCTGGAGGGGAGCTGGGGCCAACGTCCTGACTTTC | - | TRBV30 | - | TRBJ2-6
CASSYGQGAPNTEAFF | TGTGCCAGCAGTTATGGACAGGGGGCACCGAACACTGAAGCTTTCTTT | TRBD1 | TRBV11-3 | - | TRBJ1-1
CASGEPNTEAFF | TGTGCCAGCGGGGAACCGAACACTGAAGCTTTCTTT | - | TRBV5-6 | - | TRBJ1-1
CASSVFRVGYEQYF | TGTGCCAGCAGTGTTTTCAGGGTGGGCTACGAGCAGTACTTC | - | TRBV2 | - | TRBJ2-7
CATSRTAFNEKLFF | TGTGCCACCAGTAGGACAGCCTTCAATGAAAAACTGTTTTTT | - | TRBV7-6 | - | TRBJ1-4
CASSFRNQPQHF | TGTGCCAGCAGCTTCAGGAATCAGCCCCAGCATTTT | - | TRBV27 | few | TRBJ1-5
CASSLVDRSYEQYF | TGTGCCAGCAGCTTAGTCGACAGGTCCTACGAGCAGTACTTC | - | TRBV11-2 | - | TRBJ2-7
CASSNQGFLIDTQYF | TGTGCCAGCAGTAACCAGGGATTCCTCATAGATACGCAGTATTTT | - | TRBV6-5 | - | TRBJ2-3
CSVVEGRSGYGYTF | TGCAGCGTTGTTGAGGGCCGATCCGGCTATGGCTACACCTTC | - | TRBV29-1 | - | TRBJ1-2
CASSPIGDLGTEAFF | TGTGCCAGCTCACCAATCGGGGATCTTGGCACTGAAGCTTTCTTT | - | TRBV18 | - | TRBJ1-1
CAWTRQGALYGYTF | TGTGCCTGGACCCGACAGGGGGCGCTTTATGGCTACACCTTC | TRBD1 | TRBV30 | - | TRBJ1-2
CSVRVPFAGANVLTF | TGCAGCGTTCGGGTCCCGTTCGCTGGGGCCAACGTCCTGACTTTC | - | TRBV29-1 | - | TRBJ2-6
CASSRDRPNYGYTF | TGTGCCAGCAGTCGGGACAGGCCAAACTATGGCTACACCTTC | TRBD1 | TRBV6-6 | - | TRBJ1-2
CATGQGNQPQHF | TGTGCCACCGGACAAGGCAATCAGCCCCAGCATTTT | - | TRBV5-4 | - | TRBJ1-5
CASSLARDGYTF | TGTGCCAGCAGCTTAGCGCGGGATGGCTACACCTTC | - | TRBV7-2 | - | TRBJ1-2
CASSPGTTWGTGELFF | TGTGCCAGCAGCCCTGGGACTACCTGGGGTACCGGGGAGCTGTTTTTT | TRBD2 | TRBV7-3 | - | TRBJ2-2
CASSFYRQNSNQPQHF | TGTGCCAGCAGCTTTTACCGGCAGAATAGCAATCAGCCCCAGCATTTT | - | TRBV5-6 | - | TRBJ1-5
CASSRSRGGTSGYTF | TGTGCCAGCAGTCGCTCCCGTGGGGGGACAAGTGGCTACACCTTC | - | TRBV6-5 | - | TRBJ1-2
CASSSGPSNQPQHF | TGTGCCAGCAGCTCGGGGCCGAGCAATCAGCCCCAGCATTTT | - | TRBV7-6 | - | TRBJ1-5
CASSIGRQGARNTEAFF | TGTGCCAGTAGTATAGGTCGACAGGGGGCGAGGAACACTGAAGCTTTCTTT | TRBD1 | TRBV19 | - | TRBJ1-1
CASSVGTARNYEQYF | TGTGCCAGCAGCGTCGGGACAGCCAGAAACTACGAGCAGTACTTC | TRBD1 | TRBV9 | - | TRBJ2-7
CASSHKTGGIMNTEAFF | TGCGCCAGCAGCCACAAAACAGGGGGCATCATGAACACTGAAGCTTTCTTT | TRBD1 | TRBV5-1 | - | TRBJ1-1